The 17 T cell receptor beta chains below come from one sample, sequenced in a study of cytomegalovirus exposure and HLA in healthy donors. The PCR employed 60 Vbeta primers together with 13 Jbeta primers. TCRdb's copy holds only in-frame clones and misses some; the assay was immunoSEQ multiplex PCR. This table has approximately 96,000 clones, over 65% appearing once. Sequenced material: PBMCs. The receptors derive from a male donor in good health and CMV-seronegative.

The genes are TRBV29-1 and TRBJ2-1; 10 nucleotides match TRBD2. Germline values: CDR1 SQVTM, CDR2 ANQGSEA. V lost 5 bases to trimming and J lost 7 bases; unmatched junction nucleotides: 8. This CDR3 contains 14 residues. The CDR3 loop is CSVRVAGGPNEQFF. As DNA, the CDR3 is TGCAGCGTTCGGGTAGCGGGAGGTCCTAATGAGCAGTTCTTC.

This sequence joins TRBV29-1 and TRBJ2-3, with a weak D call TRBD2 (5 bases). Germline-derived CDR1 and CDR2 are SQVTM and ANQGSEA. V lost 3 bases and J 3 bases, leaving 16 bases between the germline ends. The CDR3 runs 15 residues. The CDR3, as DNA: TGCAGCGTTGACCCCGCGGCGGGCGGGACAGATACGCAGTATTTT. Residues: CSVDPAAGGTDTQYF.

This clone has only a few counts. The CDR3: CAWSVGQAIYEQYF. CDR3 nucleotide sequence: TGTGCCTGGAGTGTCGGACAGGCCATCTACGAGCAGTACTTC. The gene calls are TRBV30 and TRBJ2-7; the match to TRBD1 covers 7 bases. The germline V gene has CDR1 GTSNPN and CDR2 SVGIG (reference sequence). The CDR3 is made up of 14 amino acids. The ends lost 0 bases at V and 3 bases at J; junction bases unmatched: 5.

This chain links TRBV11-2 with TRBJ2-7; possibly TRBD2 for D (5 bases). Trimming pared 2 bases from V and 2 bases from J, leaving 10 bases between. This CDR3 comprises 14 residues. Germline V CDR1 and CDR2: SGHAT, FQNNGV. CDR3 amino acids: CASSLSAVTYEQYF. CDR3 DNA: TGTGCCAGCAGCTTATCAGCGGTCACCTACGAGCAGTACTTC.

The chain joins TRBV4-2 to TRBJ2-7, with a tentative D call TRBD1 (6 bases). V shed 5 bases and J shed 4 bases, with 12 bases lying between them. The CDR3 is made up of 13 amino acids. CDR1 is LGHNA, CDR2 YNFKEQ, per germline. CDR3 amino acids: CASSANRVYEQYF. The CDR3 DNA follows: TGTGCCAGCAGCGCTAACAGGGTTTACGAGCAGTACTTC.

The rearrangement joins TRBV27 to TRBJ1-1; D unresolved. The CDR3 loop spans 14 amino acids. Germline lookup yields CDR1 MNHEY and CDR2 SMNVEV (reference sequence). V was clipped by 4 bases and J by 0 bases, with 9 bases between them. The CDR3 loop reads CASSSGLLNTEAFF. As DNA, the CDR3 is TGTGCCAGCAGTTCAGGACTGCTGAACACTGAAGCTTTCTTT.

The chain recombines TRBV27 with TRBJ2-7, with 7 bases fitting TRBD2. Looked up from germline, CDR1 is MNHEY and CDR2 is SMNVEV (reference sequence). The junction had 5 bases not matched to a gene; V was cut back by 2 bases and J by 4 bases. The CDR3 has 14 amino acids. CDR3 DNA sequence: TGTGCCAGCAGTTTAGGGGGAGGGCCGTACGAGCAGTACTTC. Its translation: CASSLGGGPYEQYF.

V gene TRBV2 combines with J gene TRBJ1-5; D is uncertain. CDR1 and CDR2 (germline): SNHLY, FYNNEI. The length of the CDR3 is 14 residues. V lost 6 bases, J lost 3 bases, and 12 bases lay in between. The DNA of the CDR3 is TGTGCCAGCAGCCAACTAGGGCTCAATCAGCCCCAGCATTTT. Amino acid sequence: CASSQLGLNQPQHF.

J is TRBJ2-3 and V is TRBV29-1; tentatively, D is TRBD2 (5 bases). V dropped 0 bases and J dropped 1 base, with 11 bases sitting between them. The germline gives CDR1 SQVTM, CDR2 ANQGSEA. There are 15 residues in the CDR3. Here the CDR3 DNA reads TGCAGCGTTGAAGATCGGGGTTGGGGCACAGATACGCAGTATTTT. Residues: CSVEDRGWGTDTQYF.

The rearrangement links TRBV6-6 to TRBJ2-7; tentatively, D is TRBD2 (5 bases). Germline V gene lookup returns CDR1 MNHNY and CDR2 SVGAGI (reference sequence). The V gene lost 0 bases and the J gene lost 0 bases, with 9 bases spanning the gap. This CDR3 comprises 15 residues. DNA for the CDR3: TGTGCCAGCAGTTACTCGACTGGGAGCTCCTACGAGCAGTACTTC. Its translation: CASSYSTGSSYEQYF.

This chain connects TRBV7-9 to TRBJ2-1, with TRBD2 identical over 12 bases. After removal of 1 base from V and 0 bases from J, the junction contained 1 base not matched to a gene. Germline CDR1 reads SEHNR; CDR2 reads FQNEAQ (reference sequence). This CDR3 contains 17 residues. DNA for the CDR3: TGTGCCAGCAGCTTAGGGACTAGCGGGATCTCCTACAATGAGCAGTTCTTC. Its translation: CASSLGTSGISYNEQFF.

This chain connects TRBV9 to TRBJ2-5; 7 bases match TRBD2. The DNA end favors TRBJ2-7, so the J call may be wrong. The germline CDR1 and CDR2 sequences are SGDLS and YYNGEE. The CDR3 is made up of 14 amino acids. The chain's CDR3 is CASSVALADYEQYF. CDR3 nucleotide sequence: TGTGCCAGCAGCGTAGCTCTAGCGGACTACGAGCAGTACTTC.

The rearrangement links TRBV5-1 to TRBJ2-5; the match to TRBD1 covers 7 bases. The DNA end lines up better with TRBJ2-7; the J call may be wrong. CDR1 and CDR2 from the germline V gene are SGHRS and YFSETQ. There are 13 residues in the CDR3. The CDR3 DNA reads as TGCGCCAGCAATATACTCACAGGGGACGAGCAGTACTTC. It yields the protein CASNILTGDEQYF.

V gene TRBV10-3 combines with J gene TRBJ1-5, with D possibly being TRBD1 (6 bases). Germline values: CDR1 ENHRY, CDR2 SYGVKD. V lost 4 bases to trimming and J lost 3 bases, with 7 bases between them. The CDR3 is made up of 13 amino acids. In DNA, the CDR3 is TGTGCCATCAGTGGGACAGACAATCAGCCCCAGCATTTT. It is translated as CAISGTDNQPQHF.

The V gene is TRBV27, the J gene TRBJ1-1; TRBD1 might be the D (5 bases). CDR1 and CDR2 (germline): MNHEY, SMNVEV (reference sequence). V lost 5 bases and J lost 2, with 12 bases in between. This CDR3 spans 14 amino acids. The chain's CDR3 is CASSRGAVNTEAFF. DNA for the CDR3: TGTGCCAGCAGTAGGGGCGCCGTTAACACTGAAGCTTTCTTT.

The chain couples TRBV7-9 to TRBJ2-7; TRBD1 aligns across 10 bases. Germline V gives CDR1 SEHNR, CDR2 FQNEAQ (reference sequence). The trim removed 4 bases at V and 4 bases at J, leaving 13 bases unmatched. The CDR3 is 17 residues long. In DNA, the CDR3 is TGTGCCAGCAGCTCACTCGGCGGGACAGGGGTTTATTACGAGCAGTACTTC. Its translation: CASSSLGGTGVYYEQYF. Complete variable domain (other parts from reference TRBV7-9 and TRBJ2-7): DTGVSQNPRHKITKRGQNVTFRCDPISEHNRLYWYRQTLGQGPEFLTYFQNEAQLEKSRLLSDRFSAERPKGSFSTLEIQRTEQGDSAMYLCASSSLGGTGVYYEQYFGPGTRLTVT.

The chain has TRBV5-6 and TRBJ2-5; D perhaps matches TRBD1 (5 bases). This CDR3 is 14 amino acids long. Germline V lookup: CDR1 SGHDT, CDR2 YYEEEE. V lost 0 bases and J lost 5, with 11 bases in between. CDR3 loop: CASSLGARAETQYF. CDR3 bases: TGTGCCAGCAGCTTGGGGGCCAGGGCTGAGACCCAGTACTTC.